This entry lists 20 T cell receptor beta chains sequenced from one sample in a study of blood T cell repertoires in COVID-19. Clones were sequenced by immunoSEQ multiplex PCR, and TCRdb holds only the in-frame ones, with some missing. The sample shows 200,000 to 250,000 clones, around nine tenths of them seen only once. Sequenced: peripheral blood. The receptors come from a woman aged 55-70 years with acute or convalescent COVID-19.

The genes are TRBV6-1 and TRBJ1-5; D is uncertain. Trimming removed 2 bases at V and 0 bases at J, with 5 bases between. There are 14 residues in the CDR3. CDR1 is MNHNS and CDR2 is SASEGT in the germline V gene. CDR3 sequence: CASSENHSNQPQHF. In DNA, the CDR3 is TGTGCCAGCAGTGAAAATCATAGCAATCAGCCCCAGCATTTT.

This chain joins TRBV5-4 and TRBJ2-1; 8 positions agree with TRBD2. Trimming cost V 4 bases and J 2 bases; bases outside gene matches: 5. The length of the CDR3 is 15 residues. The germline gives CDR1 SGHNT, CDR2 YYREEE (reference sequence). The CDR3 region has the DNA TGTGCCAGCAGCCCGACTAGCGTGACCTACAATGAGCAGTTCTTC. Its protein is CASSPTSVTYNEQFF.

This chain joins TRBV7-9 and TRBJ2-5; 12 bases line up with TRBD2. The CDR3 consists of 16 residues. Trimming took 4 bases from V and 4 from J; bases not matched to a gene: 7. The V gene's germline CDR1 is SEHNR and CDR2 FQNEAQ (reference sequence). This CDR3 reads CASSSLLAGGGETQYF. CDR3 nucleotides: TGTGCCAGCAGCTCCCTACTAGCGGGAGGCGGAGAGACCCAGTACTTC. Combining the CDR3 with reference TRBV7-9 and TRBJ2-5 gives the whole variable domain DTGVSQNPRHKITKRGQNVTFRCDPISEHNRLYWYRQTLGQGPEFLTYFQNEAQLEKSRLLSDRFSAERPKGSFSTLEIQRTEQGDSAMYLCASSSLLAGGGETQYFGPGTRLLVL.

This chain joins TRBV3-1 (or the pseudogene TRBV3-2) and TRBJ1-2; D might be TRBD1 (5 bases). This CDR3 has 14 residues. The germline V gene encodes CDR1 LGHDT and CDR2 YNNKEL (reference sequence). The V gene lost 0 bases and the J gene lost 6 bases, with 11 bases spanning the gap. The CDR3, as DNA: TGTGCCAGCAGCCAAGAAAGCAGGGTTCATGGCTACACCTTC. It encodes CASSQESRVHGYTF.

V and J are TRBV19 and TRBJ1-1, with 8 bases identical to TRBD1. The CDR3 spans 13 residues. Germline trimming cut 6 bases from V and 5 bases from J; bases unmatched to any gene: 5. Germline CDR1 reads LNHDA; CDR2 reads SQIVND (reference sequence). The CDR3 DNA is TGTGCCAGTAGGGACAGGGCACGGACTGAAGCTTTCTTT. Translation gives CASRDRARTEAFF. Full variable domain (remainder filled in from reference TRBV19 and TRBJ1-1): DGGITQSPKYLFRKEGQNVTLSCEQNLNHDAMYWYRQDPGQGLRLIYYSQIVNDFQKGDIAEGYSVSREKKESFPLTVTSAQKNPTAFYLCASRDRARTEAFFGQGTRLTVV.

The chain uses TRBV19 and TRBJ1-1, with D perhaps matching TRBD1 (5 bases). The germline V and J ends were trimmed by 4 bases and 4 bases, with 10 bases remaining between them. CDR1 and CDR2 (germline): LNHDA, SQIVND (reference sequence). CDR3 length equals 13 residues. This CDR3 is CASSTGSATEAFF. CDR3 DNA: TGTGCCAGTAGTACAGGGTCGGCCACTGAAGCTTTCTTT.

The genes are TRBV2 and TRBJ1-3, with D maybe TRBD1 (5 bases). V was trimmed by 11 bases and J by 4 bases, leaving 15 bases between them. The CDR3 sequence is 13 residues long. The germline V gene encodes CDR1 SNHLY and CDR2 FYNNEI. CDR3 amino acids: CASQGTGGNTIYF. For the CDR3, the DNA is TGTGCCTCCCAAGGGACTGGCGGAAACACCATATATTTT. The full variable domain, in which reference TRBV2 and TRBJ1-3 provide the parts outside the CDR3, is EPEVTQTPSHQVTQMGQEVILRCVPISNHLYFYWYRQILGQKVEFLVSFYNNEISEKSEIFDDQFSVERPDGSNFTLKIRSTKLEDSAMYFCASQGTGGNTIYFGEGSWLTVV.

The chain has TRBV4-2 and TRBJ2-4; 7 nucleotides agree with TRBD2. The CDR3 length is 16 residues. The J segment lost 2 bases and the V segment lost 0 bases, leaving 4 bases of the junction unmatched. The germline CDR1 and CDR2 sequences are LGHNA and YNFKEQ. The CDR3 DNA follows: TGTGCCAGCAGCCAAGACGGCGGGGGTTCCAAAAACATTCAGTACTTC. This codes for CASSQDGGGSKNIQYF.

V usage is TRBV23-1 and J usage is TRBJ1-6; TRBD1 matches 10 bases. TRBV23-1 is an ORF, and what it does is uncertain. The CDR3 loop spans 22 amino acids. The trim removed 7 bases at V and 2 bases at J, leaving 23 bases unmatched. CDR3 protein: CASTPRKGTGDPCHPYNSPLHF. DNA of the CDR3: TGCGCCAGCACTCCCCGTAAGGGGACAGGGGATCCGTGCCATCCCTATAATTCACCCCTCCACTTT.

The V gene is TRBV6-5, the J gene TRBJ2-3; 8 bases are a match to TRBD2. The CDR3 is 15 residues long. Per germline, CDR1 MNHEY and CDR2 SVGAGI. V was clipped by 6 bases and J by 2 bases; unmatched bases: 7. In nucleotides, the CDR3 is TGTGCCAGCAGGGATGTAGCGGGGCCCACAGATACGCAGTATTTT. Its protein product is CASRDVAGPTDTQYF.

J is TRBJ1-6 and V is TRBV18, with 9 bases that match TRBD1. CDR1 is KGHSH, CDR2 LQKENI, per germline. Unmatched junction bases numbered 8, after V lost 2 bases and J lost 9 bases. The CDR3 is 16 amino acids. CDR3 residues: CASSPGGQGVRSPLHF. In DNA, the CDR3 is TGTGCCAGCTCACCAGGGGGACAGGGCGTACGTTCACCCCTCCACTTT.

This chain connects TRBV9 to TRBJ2-7; 9 bases match TRBD2. This CDR3 is 14 amino acids long. CDR1 and CDR2 (germline): SGDLS, YYNGEE. The V and J ends lost 0 bases and 6 bases, in that order; junction bases with no gene match: 4. The CDR3 sequence: CASSVVSAGGEQYF. The CDR3 region has the DNA TGTGCCAGCAGCGTAGTCTCAGCGGGGGGCGAGCAGTACTTC. The full variable domain, its missing parts supplied by reference TRBV9 and TRBJ2-7, is DSGVTQTPKHLITATGQRVTLRCSPRSGDLSVYWYQQSLDQGLQFLIQYYNGEERAKGNILERFSAQQFPDLHSELNLSSLELGDSALYFCASSVVSAGGEQYFGPGTRLTVT.

The V and J genes are TRBV6-6 and TRBJ1-2; 9 bases are a match to TRBD1. Germline V CDR1 and CDR2: MNHNY, SVGAGI (reference sequence). The CDR3 consists of 13 residues. With 6 bases clipped from V and 4 bases from J, the junction kept 3 bases outside the gene matches. CDR3 sequence: CASRQGAFYGYTF. The CDR3, as DNA: TGTGCCAGCAGACAGGGGGCGTTCTATGGCTACACCTTC.

The chain joins TRBV28 to TRBJ1-5; D not certain. Germline CDR1 is MDHEN and CDR2 is SYDVKM. V lost 2 bases, J lost 9 bases, and 17 bases lay in between. The CDR3 totals 15 residues. The CDR3 loop is CASSLLGPRAGPQHF. DNA for the CDR3: TGTGCCAGCAGTTTACTGGGCCCACGAGCGGGGCCCCAGCATTTT.

V and J are TRBV25-1 and TRBJ2-2; TRBD2 aligns across 8 bases. CDR1 and CDR2 (germline): MGHDK, SYGVNS. The trim removed 0 bases at V and 7 bases at J, leaving 7 bases unmatched. This CDR3 is built from 16 residues. The CDR3 sequence: CASSEYRTSSSGELFF. CDR3 DNA sequence: TGTGCCAGCAGTGAATATCGGACTAGCTCGAGCGGGGAGCTGTTTTTT.

On this clone itself: One junction end disagrees with the germline gene, perhaps due to a read error. V gene TRBV5-4 combines with J gene TRBJ2-7; no firm D call. The CDR3 runs to 13 residues. The germline gives CDR1 SGHNT, CDR2 YYREEE (reference sequence). CDR3 sequence reads: CATSRRREYEQYF. The CDR3, as DNA: TGTGCCACCAGCCGCAGGCGAGAATACGAGCAGTACTTC.

The gene calls are TRBV19 and TRBJ1-5, with TRBD1 matching 7 bases. Looked up from germline, CDR1 is LNHDA and CDR2 is SQIVND (reference sequence). V lost 8 bases to trimming and J lost 7 bases; unmatched junction nucleotides: 11. CDR3 length: 14 amino acids. The CDR3 nucleotides are TGTGCCAGTGGCCCGACAGGGACGGGACAGCCCCAGCATTTT. Translating gives CASGPTGTGQPQHF.

This chain links TRBV19 with TRBJ2-3, with D unresolved. The CDR3 runs 12 residues. Trimming stripped 5 bases from V and 0 bases from J, with 3 bases between. Germline assignment: CDR1 LNHDA and CDR2 SQIVND (reference sequence). Here the CDR3 reads CASSLSTDTQYF. CDR3 in DNA: TGTGCCAGTAGTCTTAGCACAGATACGCAGTATTTT.

The chain has TRBV9 and TRBJ1-1; 8 nucleotides agree with TRBD1. The CDR3 runs 16 residues. Germline-derived CDR1 and CDR2 are SGDLS and YYNGEE. After removal of 3 bases from V and 4 bases from J, the junction contained 11 bases not matched to a gene. The CDR3 bases are TGTGCCAGCAGCGCCCATGGGGGACAGGAGGTCACTGAAGCTTTCTTT. Translating gives CASSAHGGQEVTEAFF. The whole variable domain, filled in from reference TRBV9 and TRBJ1-1, reads DSGVTQTPKHLITATGQRVTLRCSPRSGDLSVYWYQQSLDQGLQFLIQYYNGEERAKGNILERFSAQQFPDLHSELNLSSLELGDSALYFCASSAHGGQEVTEAFFGQGTRLTVV.

V and J are TRBV11-3 and TRBJ2-7, with D possibly TRBD2 on 5 matching bases. Germline V gene sequence: CDR1 SGHNT, CDR2 YENEEA. Trimming removed 4 bases from V and 2 bases from J, with 9 bases in between. This CDR3 contains 13 residues. CDR3: CASSSDGTYEQYF. CDR3 DNA: TGTGCCAGCAGCTCGGACGGGACCTACGAGCAGTACTTC.